This TCR beta chain was identified during a study of blood T cell repertoires in COVID-19. Study summary: The United States, Italy and Spain were the sources of the acute and convalescent COVID-19 samples.

CDR3 length equals 14 residues. Germline values: CDR1 MDHEN, CDR2 SYDVKM. Concerning this clone: The germline gene is not matched at one end of the junction; a read error may be the cause.

The authors' processing: Reference gene primer amplification yielded estimated nucleated cell counts. Sequenced by immunoSEQ multiplex PCR; TCRdb stores in-frame clones only, minus some. That table is the source of V, J and clone size, and D and trimming were worked out from the DNA. The sample carries approximately 170,000 clones, approximately 86% recorded once. This sequence joins TRBV28 and TRBJ1-2; TRBD1 is a possible D gene (6 bases). The specimen was peripheral blood. The receptor's source is a man at least 80 years old with COVID-19, enrolled during active disease. CDR3 sequence reads: CAGSLGAGDYGYTF. CDR3 DNA: TGTGCCGGCAGTTTAGGGGCAGGGGACTATGGCTACACCTTC.